This T cell receptor (beta chain) came from a study of blood T cell repertoires in COVID-19. The overall study: Samples representing acute and convalescent COVID-19 were sourced from the United States, Italy and Spain. T cells, B-cell-depleted T cells, or PBMCs provided the cDNA or gDNA that served as material.

The repertoire was sequenced with immunoSEQ multiplex PCR; TCRdb's copy has only in-frame clones and lacks some. The table lists 100,000 to 150,000 clones, around 89% of them singletons. One Seattle source followed patients from active infection through their disease course. This clone was observed a handful of times. The clonotype originates from a man aged 55-75 years with COVID-19, enrolled during active disease. The sample was peripheral blood.

CDR3 protein: CRTGSCYGYTF. The CDR3 region has the DNA TGCAGAACAGGGTCATGCTATGGCTACACCTTC. This chain connects TRBV20-1 to TRBJ1-2; maybe TRBD1 (6 bases). The CDR3 totals 11 residues. Per the germline V gene, CDR1 is DFQATT and CDR2 is SNEGSKA (reference sequence).